The 29 T cell receptor beta chains listed next were all sequenced from one sample in a study of CD8+ T cells in alopecia areata. RNA was isolated and reverse transcribed to cDNA, the sequencing template. TCRdb keeps only in-frame clones here, not all; method: immunoSEQ multiplex PCR. The data hold some 95,000 clones, with around 44% observed a single time. Sequencing input: CD4+ T cells sorted from blood. The receptors shown here come from a human donor with alopecia areata.

The rearrangement links TRBV29-1 to TRBJ2-1; D gene unclear. Germline-derived CDR1 and CDR2 are SQVTM and ANQGSEA. This CDR3 region has 13 residues. V was clipped by 1 base and J by 9 bases, with 13 bases between them. The CDR3 region is CSVEAPFKAEQFF. In DNA, the CDR3 is TGCAGCGTTGAAGCCCCATTTAAGGCTGAGCAGTTCTTC.

The chain couples TRBV9 to TRBJ1-1; D gene unclear. Looked up from germline, CDR1 is SGDLS and CDR2 is YYNGEE. The CDR3 is 15 residues long. Trimming cost V 0 bases and J 0 bases, with 9 bases left between them. Here the CDR3 reads CASSVAQAMNTEAFF. The CDR3 DNA reads as TGTGCCAGCAGCGTAGCGCAGGCCATGAACACTGAAGCTTTCTTT.

The chain recombines TRBV28 with TRBJ2-1; TRBD1 matches at 10 bases. The CDR3 covers 15 residues. Germline V gene lookup returns CDR1 MDHEN and CDR2 SYDVKM. The trim removed 2 bases at V and 4 bases at J, leaving 2 bases unmatched. DNA of the CDR3: TGTGCCAGCAGTTTAGACAGGGGGCATTACAATGAGCAGTTCTTC. It encodes CASSLDRGHYNEQFF. Full variable domain (remainder filled in from reference TRBV28 and TRBJ2-1): DVKVTQSSRYLVKRTGEKVFLECVQDMDHENMFWYRQDPGLGLRLIYFSYDVKMKEKGDIPEGYSVSREKKERFSLILESASTNQTSMYLCASSLDRGHYNEQFFGPGTRLTVL.

V gene TRBV20-1 combines with J gene TRBJ2-7; D gene unclear. The CDR3 runs to 11 residues. Germline V gives CDR1 DFQATT, CDR2 SNEGSKA (reference sequence). V was cut by 3 bases and J by 5 bases, with 8 bases left in between. CDR3 amino acids: CSARKSHEQYF. In nucleotides, the CDR3 is TGCAGTGCTAGGAAGAGTCACGAGCAGTACTTC.

This chain uses TRBV29-1 with TRBJ2-1, with D hard to call. V lost 3 bases, J lost 0 bases, and 3 bases lay in between. This CDR3 contains 12 residues. Germline loops: CDR1 SQVTM, CDR2 ANQGSEA. DNA of the CDR3: TGCAGCGTTGAGATCTCCTACAATGAGCAGTTCTTC. Its protein is CSVEISYNEQFF.

The chain joins TRBV5-1 to TRBJ1-2; 7 bases agree with TRBD1. This CDR3 region has 14 residues. Germline values: CDR1 SGHRS, CDR2 YFSETQ. V shed 2 bases and J 4 bases; nucleotides not matched to a gene: 5. Here the CDR3 DNA reads TGCGCCAGCAGCTTTGTACAGGGGAGCTATGGCTACACCTTC. It is translated as CASSFVQGSYGYTF.

This clone has at least ten counts. This chain links TRBV11-3 with TRBJ2-1, with 11 nucleotides matching TRBD2. Germline CDR1 and CDR2: SGHNT and YENEEA. The CDR3 is made up of 13 amino acids. Trimming removed 8 bases from V and 8 bases from J; junction bases left unmatched: 5. DNA for the CDR3: TGTGCCAGCGAGACTAGCGGGGTCGATGAGCAGTTCTTC. Its protein is CASETSGVDEQFF.

This clone showed up just a few times. As DNA, the CDR3 is TGTGCCAGCAGCTTACAAGGGTTACCCTCCTACGAGCAGTACTTC. It yields the protein CASSLQGLPSYEQYF. The chain carries TRBV7-2 and TRBJ2-7; D is unresolved. V shed 2 bases and J shed 0 bases, with 11 bases lying between them. Germline CDR1 is SGHTA and CDR2 is FQGNSA. The CDR3 spans 15 residues.

The chain recombines TRBV15 with TRBJ2-7, with unresolved D. Germline values: CDR1 LNHNV, CDR2 YYDKDF (reference sequence). This CDR3 has 13 amino acids. V lost 0 bases and J 3 bases, leaving 6 bases between the germline ends. The CDR3 DNA reads as TGTGCCACCAGCAGAGATATGAACTACGAGCAGTACTTC. Protein product: CATSRDMNYEQYF.

For the CDR3, the DNA is TGCGCCAGCAGCTTGGAGTCGGGTTCGAACACCGGGGAGCTGTTTTTT. This codes for CASSLESGSNTGELFF. The rearrangement joins TRBV5-1 to TRBJ2-2; D is undetermined. V lost 0 bases and J 0 bases, leaving 9 bases between the germline ends. This CDR3 spans 16 amino acids. Germline V CDR1 and CDR2: SGHRS, YFSETQ.

The rearrangement uses TRBV11-2 and TRBJ2-6; D unresolved. This CDR3 is 16 amino acids long. Germline V gene sequence: CDR1 SGHAT, CDR2 FQNNGV. Trimming pared 5 bases from V and 0 bases from J, leaving 11 bases between. The DNA of the CDR3 is TGTGCCAGCAGCCCAATAGGCGGCTCTGGGGCCAACGTCCTGACTTTC. It is translated as CASSPIGGSGANVLTF. Using reference TRBV11-2 and TRBJ2-6 for the parts outside the CDR3, the full variable domain is EAGVAQSPRYKIIEKRQSVAFWCNPISGHATLYWYQQILGQGPKLLIQFQNNGVVDDSQLPKDRFSAERLKGVDSTLKIQPAKLEDSAVYLCASSPIGGSGANVLTFGAGSRLTVL.

The chain uses TRBV28 and TRBJ2-1; D perhaps matches TRBD1 (6 bases). Trimming cost V 4 bases and J 14 bases, with 12 bases left between them. Germline V gene data show CDR1 as MDHEN and CDR2 as SYDVKM. The CDR3 contains 11 residues. The CDR3 is CASSSLGAEFF. The DNA of the CDR3 is TGTGCCAGCAGTTCCTTGGGGGCTGAGTTCTTC.

The rearrangement links TRBV29-1 to TRBJ1-1; weak D call: TRBD1 (5 bases). Germline loops: CDR1 SQVTM, CDR2 ANQGSEA. V shed 4 bases and J shed 1 base, with 7 bases lying between them. The CDR3 length is 12 residues. The CDR3 loop reads CSVGGGNTEAFF. For the CDR3, the DNA is TGCAGCGTTGGGGGGGGGAACACTGAAGCTTTCTTT.

The chain links TRBV29-1 to TRBJ2-5, with a possible D match to TRBD2 (5 bases). The germline gives CDR1 SQVTM, CDR2 ANQGSEA. The germline V and J ends were trimmed by 7 bases and 7 bases, with 10 bases remaining between them. The CDR3 has 10 amino acids. The CDR3 DNA sequence: TGCAGCGGGGGTGCGGGGACCCAGTACTTC. It translates to CSGGAGTQYF.

The rearrangement links TRBV18 to TRBJ2-1; 7 nucleotides align to TRBD1. This CDR3 has 16 amino acids. The V gene end was trimmed by 3 bases and the J gene end by 4 bases; junction bases not matched to a gene: 9. From germline, CDR1 is KGHSH and CDR2 LQKENI. CDR3 nucleotide sequence: TGTGCCAGCTCACCCGCCGAGACAGGGTTGTACAATGAGCAGTTCTTC. Protein: CASSPAETGLYNEQFF.

The chain is built from TRBV30 and TRBJ1-1; D is undetermined. The CDR3 covers 11 residues. In germline, CDR1 is GTSNPN, CDR2 SVGIG (reference sequence). Trimming stripped 4 bases from V and 11 bases from J, with 14 bases between. The CDR3 DNA reads as TGTGCCTGGACAGGATCAGGATCGGCTTTCTTT. It translates to CAWTGSGSAFF.

The CDR3 reads CASSFTWRESQYF. DNA for the CDR3: TGTGCCAGCAGTTTCACTTGGAGGGAATCCCAGTACTTC. The chain links TRBV27 to TRBJ2-5; perhaps TRBD2 as D (6 bases). Germline lookup yields CDR1 MNHEY and CDR2 SMNVEV (reference sequence). V dropped 3 bases and J dropped 9 bases, with 14 bases sitting between them. The CDR3 covers 13 residues.

The V and J genes are TRBV28 and TRBJ2-6, with no clear D. CDR3 length: 14 residues. Trimming shortened V by 6 bases and J by 2 bases, and 8 bases separated the two germline ends. Germline V gene sequence: CDR1 MDHEN, CDR2 SYDVKM. The CDR3 loop is CASRGAAGANVLTF. In nucleotides, the CDR3 is TGTGCCAGCAGGGGCGCAGCTGGGGCCAACGTCCTGACTTTC.

This chain uses TRBV5-1 with TRBJ2-3; TRBD1 matches at 10 bases. Trimming at V came to 1 base and at J to 2 bases, leaving 7 bases not matched to a gene. CDR1 is SGHRS, CDR2 YFSETQ, per germline. The length of the CDR3 is 17 residues. The CDR3 reads CASSLRDRGTLTDTQYF. In DNA form, the CDR3 reads TGCGCCAGCAGCTTGAGGGACAGGGGAACCCTCACAGATACGCAGTATTTT. Filled out from reference TRBV5-1 and TRBJ2-3, the complete variable domain reads KAGVTQTPRYLIKTRGQQVTLSCSPISGHRSVSWYQQTPGQGLQFLFEYFSETQRNKGNFPGRFSGRQFSNSRSEMNVSTLELGDSALYLCASSLRDRGTLTDTQYFGPGTRLTVL.

This clone was observed a few times. V is TRBV7-2 and J is TRBJ2-3, with 8 bases aligning to TRBD2. CDR3 length: 15 residues. With 5 bases clipped from V and 2 bases from J, the junction kept 6 bases outside the gene matches. Germline CDR1 SGHTA, CDR2 FQGNSA. The CDR3 protein is CASSPGLANTDTQYF. The CDR3 DNA follows: TGTGCCAGCAGCCCAGGACTAGCAAACACAGATACGCAGTATTTT.

The V gene is TRBV2, the J gene TRBJ2-1; D unclear. The germline CDR1 and CDR2 sequences are SNHLY and FYNNEI. V was cut by 4 bases and J by 7 bases, with 11 bases left in between. There are 13 residues in the CDR3. This CDR3 is CASSGRQGNEQFF. The CDR3 DNA reads TGTGCCAGCAGTGGCCGCCAAGGGAATGAGCAGTTCTTC.

The V and J genes are TRBV6-5 and TRBJ2-3; weak D call: TRBD2 (6 bases). Germline V gene sequence: CDR1 MNHEY, CDR2 SVGAGI. This CDR3 is built from 14 residues. Trimming removed 10 bases from V and 2 bases from J, with 16 bases in between. The DNA for the CDR3 is TGTGCCATCGGAAGGACGGGAGACACAGATACGCAGTATTTT. Translation gives CAIGRTGDTDTQYF.

V and J are TRBV30 and TRBJ2-7; perhaps TRBD2 as D (5 bases). Germline CDR1 reads GTSNPN; CDR2 reads SVGIG (reference sequence). There are 14 residues in the CDR3. Deletions cut 3 bases from V and 5 bases from J, with 17 bases between. The CDR3 spells CAWRDSPRVHEQYF. CDR3 nucleotides: TGTGCCTGGAGGGACTCCCCGCGTGTTCACGAGCAGTACTTC.

The genes are TRBV19 and TRBJ1-2; 12 bases are a match to TRBD1. Germline V lookup: CDR1 LNHDA, CDR2 SQIVND (reference sequence). The CDR3 extends over 14 amino acids. J was trimmed by 8 bases and V by 3 bases; bases with no gene match: 4. DNA of the CDR3: TGTGCCAGTAGTATCCCCGGGACAGGGGGCGGCTACACCTTC. It is translated as CASSIPGTGGGYTF.

This chain connects TRBV28 to TRBJ1-5; D remains ambiguous. CDR1 MDHEN and CDR2 SYDVKM come from the germline V gene. The CDR3 is 13 residues long. Trimming stripped 3 bases from V and 9 bases from J, with 12 bases between. The CDR3 DNA reads as TGTGCCAGCAGTTTTGAGGTAGTGAGGCCCCAGCATTTT. It encodes CASSFEVVRPQHF.

This clone showed up just a few times. This chain connects TRBV29-1 to TRBJ1-1; maybe TRBD1 (5 bases). The CDR3 has 13 amino acids. From germline, CDR1 is SQVTM and CDR2 ANQGSEA. V was clipped by 4 bases and J by 1 base, with 10 bases between them. CDR3 region: CSVVGGWNTEAFF. For the CDR3, the DNA is TGCAGCGTTGTGGGGGGTTGGAACACTGAAGCTTTCTTT. The whole variable domain, filled in from reference TRBV29-1 and TRBJ1-1, reads SAVISQKPSRDICQRGTSLTIQCQVDSQVTMMFWYRQQPGQSLTLIATANQGSEATYESGFVIDKFPISRPNLTFSTLTVSNMSPEDSSIYLCSVVGGWNTEAFFGQGTRLTVV.

The rearrangement joins TRBV7-2 to TRBJ1-2, with D possibly TRBD1 on 5 matching bases. V was trimmed by 5 bases and J by 5 bases, leaving 12 bases between them. Germline V gives CDR1 SGHTA, CDR2 FQGNSA. The CDR3 spans 13 residues. This CDR3 is CASSPGTEYGYTF. The CDR3 region has the DNA TGTGCCAGCAGCCCTGGGACGGAGTATGGCTACACCTTC.

The chain employs TRBV29-1 and TRBJ2-5; maybe TRBD1 (6 bases). This CDR3 is built from 13 residues. CDR1 is SQVTM and CDR2 is ANQGSEA in the germline V gene. V was pared by 7 bases and J by 2 bases, with 14 bases between. The CDR3 loop is CSGRQVLQETQYF. DNA of the CDR3: TGCAGCGGACGACAGGTGCTGCAAGAGACCCAGTACTTC.

This clone was seen a few times. This same CDR3 is encoded by further DNA sequences in the sample. The rearrangement uses TRBV30 and TRBJ2-5; D ambiguous. V shed 0 bases and J shed 4 bases, with 3 bases lying between them. The CDR3 runs 11 residues. The germline V gene has CDR1 GTSNPN and CDR2 SVGIG (reference sequence). Here the CDR3 reads CAWSVGETQYF. Written as DNA, the CDR3 is TGTGCCTGGAGTGTAGGAGAGACCCAGTACTTC.